Reported below is one T cell receptor (beta chain). Its antigen remains unknown. The data belong to a study of cytomegalovirus exposure and HLA in healthy donors. J gave up 2 bases and V 9 bases, and 9 bases lay outside the gene matches. This CDR3 has 14 amino acids. CDR1 is KGHSH, CDR2 LQKENI, per germline. Broader study findings: Reportedly, cytomegalovirus status was diagnosed with high sensitivity and specificity. CMV antigen specificity was confirmed in vitro for a few CMV-associated chains. Associated with cytomegalovirus, according to the listing, were fewer than 200 TCR beta chains.

Profiling relied on immunoSEQ multiplex PCR, and the TCRdb table lists in-frame clones only, not all of them. This sample yields about 240,000 clones, of which 80% to 90% are seen a single time; 2.6% belongs to the top ten. The chain employs TRBV18 and TRBJ1-2; TRBD1 agrees at 7 bases. Sample: PBMCs. The TCR originated in a man younger than 35 in good health and CMV-seronegative. CDR3 in amino acids: CASLRQGGNYGYTF. As DNA, the CDR3 is TGTGCCAGTTTACGACAGGGAGGAAACTATGGCTACACCTTC.